This T cell receptor beta chain derives from a study of cytomegalovirus exposure and HLA in healthy donors. Comments on this clone: As yet, its antigen is unknown.

General study results and limits: When the data were analyzed later, several of the most significant clusters appeared to be linked to common viral pathogens. There were some V segments, including TRBV6-2 and TRBV6-3, excluded as indistinguishable. Other equally common chains were less clonally expanded than HLA-associated TCR beta chains, a later analysis showed.

The germline gives CDR1 SGHDN, CDR2 FVKESK. V lost 1 base, J lost 4 bases, and 11 bases stayed unmatched. The CDR3 spans 17 residues. The PCR had 60 Vbeta and 13 Jbeta primers. Profiling relied on immunoSEQ multiplex PCR, and the TCRdb table lists in-frame clones only, not all of them. The profile covers 180,000 or so clones, with around nine tenths appearing a single time and roughly 0.32% taken by the ten largest. The receptor comes from a woman in her 30s in good health and CMV-seronegative. The sample taken for sequencing was PBMCs. This rearrangement joins TRBV14 to TRBJ2-3, with 7 bases fitting TRBD2. The CDR3, as DNA: TGTGCCAGCAGCCAAGTTGAACCAGCGGGAATCCCAGATACGCAGTATTTT. Translation: CASSQVEPAGIPDTQYF.